The 5 T cell receptor beta chains below all came from one sample that was sequenced in a study of blood T cell repertoires in COVID-19. Measured with immunoSEQ multiplex PCR; TCRdb has only the in-frame clones, and not every one. The table includes about 220,000 clones, around 89% detected once. The material sequenced was PBMCs or T cells enriched from blood (not recorded which). The origin of the receptors is a woman in her late teens or twenties in a cohort exposed to, infected with or recovered from COVID-19 (not recorded which).

The chain carries TRBV9 and TRBJ2-6; a possible D gene is TRBD2 (6 bases). Germline V gives CDR1 SGDLS, CDR2 YYNGEE. This CDR3 is 17 amino acids long. The ends were cut back, 0 bases at V and 2 bases at J, with 12 bases in the middle. This CDR3 is CASSVDWRGTGANVLTF. The CDR3, as DNA: TGTGCCAGCAGCGTAGATTGGAGGGGCACTGGGGCCAACGTCCTGACTTTC.

The chain carries TRBV4-2 and TRBJ2-1; D unclear. Germline-derived CDR1 and CDR2 are LGHNA and YNFKEQ. This CDR3 has 20 amino acids. V was shortened by 0 bases and J by 1 base, with 22 bases between the two germline ends. This CDR3 is CASSQDWFSAGALSYNEQFF. CDR3 sequence (DNA): TGTGCCAGCAGCCAAGATTGGTTTTCGGCCGGAGCTCTGTCCTACAATGAGCAGTTCTTC.

The chain has TRBV11-2 and TRBJ1-4; no definite D call. This CDR3 is 15 amino acids long. V lost 0 bases, J lost 7 bases, and 12 bases lay in between. CDR1 is SGHAT, CDR2 FQNNGV, per germline. The CDR3 loop is CASSLDTAYGEKLFF. CDR3 nucleotides: TGTGCCAGCAGCTTAGATACAGCTTATGGTGAAAAACTGTTTTTT. The variable domain in full, completed from reference TRBV11-2 and TRBJ1-4, reads EAGVAQSPRYKIIEKRQSVAFWCNPISGHATLYWYQQILGQGPKLLIQFQNNGVVDDSQLPKDRFSAERLKGVDSTLKIQPAKLEDSAVYLCASSLDTAYGEKLFFGSGTQLSVL.

This chain joins TRBV7-3 and TRBJ2-7; 11 bases agree with TRBD2. Trimming cost V 3 bases and J 6 bases; bases outside gene matches: 7. The CDR3 has 15 residues. Per the germline V gene, CDR1 is SGHTA and CDR2 is FQGTGA. This CDR3 is CASSFQLAGVSEQYF. The CDR3, as DNA: TGTGCCAGCAGCTTTCAACTAGCGGGAGTATCCGAGCAGTACTTC.

This chain uses TRBV7-9 with TRBJ1-4; the D gene is possibly TRBD1 (6 bases). V was shortened by 5 bases and J by 5 bases, with 12 bases between the two germline ends. Looked up from germline, CDR1 is SEHNR and CDR2 is FQNEAQ (reference sequence). The CDR3 contains 14 residues. The CDR3 protein is CASSLRDTNEKLFF. In DNA, the CDR3 is TGTGCCAGCAGCCTCCGGGACACCAATGAAAAACTGTTTTTT. Together with reference TRBV7-9 and TRBJ1-4, the CDR3 gives the full variable domain: DTGVSQNPRHKITKRGQNVTFRCDPISEHNRLYWYRQTLGQGPEFLTYFQNEAQLEKSRLLSDRFSAERPKGSFSTLEIQRTEQGDSAMYLCASSLRDTNEKLFFGSGTQLSVL.